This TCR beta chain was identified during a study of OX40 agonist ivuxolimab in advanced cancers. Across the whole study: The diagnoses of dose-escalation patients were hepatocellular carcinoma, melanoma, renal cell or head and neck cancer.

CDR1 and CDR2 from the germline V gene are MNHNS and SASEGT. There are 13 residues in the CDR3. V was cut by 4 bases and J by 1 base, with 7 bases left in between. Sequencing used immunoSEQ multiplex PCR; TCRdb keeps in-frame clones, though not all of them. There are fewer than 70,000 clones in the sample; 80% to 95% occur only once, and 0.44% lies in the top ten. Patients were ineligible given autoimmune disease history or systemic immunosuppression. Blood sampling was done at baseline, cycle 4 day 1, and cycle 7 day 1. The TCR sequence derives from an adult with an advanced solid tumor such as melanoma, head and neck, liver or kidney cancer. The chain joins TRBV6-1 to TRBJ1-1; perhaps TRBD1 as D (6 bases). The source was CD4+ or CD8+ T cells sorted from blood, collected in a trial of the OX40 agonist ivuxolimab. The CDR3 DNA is TGTGCCAGCAGTGCACAGGGGAACACTGAAGCTTTCTTT. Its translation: CASSAQGNTEAFF.